One and the same sample provided the 16 T cell receptor beta chains below, sequenced in a study of chemoradiotherapy in HPV16-positive cancers. Clones were sequenced by immunoSEQ multiplex PCR, and TCRdb holds only the in-frame ones, with some missing. The sample has approximately 860 clones, 94% seen once. This sample comprised tumor tissue, obtained from a patient who underwent chemoradiotherapy. The receptor set was obtained from a human donor with HPV-associated anogenital cancer.

This sequence joins TRBV10-1 and TRBJ1-3; D might be TRBD1 (5 bases). Deletions cut 2 bases from V and 4 bases from J, with 21 bases between. CDR3 length equals 18 residues. CDR1 WNHNN and CDR2 SYGVQD come from the germline V gene (reference sequence). The CDR3 here is CASSEPFHIDSDGNTIYF. In DNA form, the CDR3 reads TGCGCCAGCAGTGAGCCGTTCCATATCGACAGCGACGGAAACACCATATATTTT.

V gene TRBV10-3 combines with J gene TRBJ2-5; D call uncertain. Germline V CDR1 and CDR2: ENHRY, SYGVKD. The CDR3 extends over 14 amino acids. Trimming took 2 bases from V and 5 from J, leaving 12 bases between them. CDR3 coding DNA: TGTGCCATCAGTGAGACGAGAGTTGAGGAGACCCAGTACTTC. Translation: CAISETRVEETQYF.

J is TRBJ2-5 and V is TRBV6-1; no reliable D call. Trimming shortened V by 4 bases and J by 5 bases, and 11 bases separated the two germline ends. This CDR3 spans 13 amino acids. Germline CDR1 MNHNS, CDR2 SASEGT. CDR3 nucleotides: TGTGCCAGCAGTGTGCTAGTGAGGGAGACCCAGTACTTC. Its protein is CASSVLVRETQYF.

J is TRBJ1-2 and V is TRBV6-5; 7 bases map to TRBD1. This CDR3 is 15 amino acids long. V dropped 2 bases and J dropped 4; count of bases not matched to a gene: 7. Germline CDR1 and CDR2: MNHEY and SVGAGI. For the CDR3, the DNA is TGTGCCAGCAGTTACATTAAACAGGGGTCCTATGGCTACACCTTC. This translates into CASSYIKQGSYGYTF.

The chain joins TRBV2 to TRBJ2-1, with 7 bases fitting TRBD2. CDR3 length equals 14 residues. With 6 bases clipped from V and 5 bases from J, the junction kept 7 bases outside the gene matches. CDR1 and CDR2 (germline): SNHLY, FYNNEI. The CDR3 sequence is CASRGTTNDNEQFF. CDR3 in DNA: TGTGCCAGCAGGGGGACTACAAACGACAATGAGCAGTTCTTC. Using reference TRBV2 and TRBJ2-1 for the parts outside the CDR3, the full variable domain is EPEVTQTPSHQVTQMGQEVILRCVPISNHLYFYWYRQILGQKVEFLVSFYNNEISEKSEIFDDQFSVERPDGSNFTLKIRSTKLEDSAMYFCASRGTTNDNEQFFGPGTRLTVL.

J is TRBJ2-1 and V is TRBV19; no reliable D call. The CDR3 runs 12 residues. V dropped 3 bases and J dropped 6 bases, with 6 bases sitting between them. CDR1 and CDR2 (germline): LNHDA, SQIVND (reference sequence). DNA of the CDR3: TGTGCCAGTAGTATGGTAGTCAATGAGCAGTTCTTC. Its translation: CASSMVVNEQFF.

This clone was picked up a small number of times. This chain connects TRBV5-4 to TRBJ2-5; TRBD1 matches 8 bases. Germline CDR1 is SGHNT and CDR2 is YYREEE (reference sequence). This CDR3 region has 16 residues. Trimming removed 3 bases from V and 5 bases from J; junction bases left unmatched: 12. CDR3 sequence (DNA): TGTGCCAGCAGCTCCGGACAGGGAGGCTCAGCTGAGACCCAGTACTTC. This sequence encodes CASSSGQGGSAETQYF.

This chain links TRBV11-2 with TRBJ2-4, with 12 bases lining up with TRBD1. V lost 3 bases to trimming and J lost 8 bases; unmatched junction nucleotides: 8. CDR1 is SGHAT and CDR2 is FQNNGV in the germline V gene. The CDR3 extends over 16 amino acids. CDR3 region: CASSLSRDRGRDIQYF. The DNA of the CDR3 is TGTGCCAGCAGCTTGAGCCGGGACAGGGGGCGCGACATTCAGTACTTC.

The V gene is TRBV5-1, the J gene TRBJ2-7, with a tentative D call TRBD1 (5 bases). V lost 3 bases and J 7 bases, leaving 14 bases between the germline ends. Germline assignment: CDR1 SGHRS and CDR2 YFSETQ. There are 13 residues in the CDR3. Here the CDR3 reads CASSSEGVGEQYF. For the CDR3, the DNA is TGCGCCAGCAGCTCCGAAGGGGTTGGAGAGCAGTACTTC. Together with reference TRBV5-1 and TRBJ2-7, the CDR3 gives the full variable domain: KAGVTQTPRYLIKTRGQQVTLSCSPISGHRSVSWYQQTPGQGLQFLFEYFSETQRNKGNFPGRFSGRQFSNSRSEMNVSTLELGDSALYLCASSSEGVGEQYFGPGTRLTVT.

The rearrangement links TRBV11-2 to TRBJ2-7; D is unresolved. Germline CDR1 SGHAT, CDR2 FQNNGV. CDR3 length: 15 residues. V lost 1 base, J lost 2 bases, and 12 bases lay in between. The CDR3 sequence is CASSLGQHITYEQYF. The CDR3 coding sequence is TGTGCCAGCAGCTTAGGGCAGCACATAACCTACGAGCAGTACTTC.

V usage is TRBV10-2 and J usage is TRBJ2-7; 8 nucleotides agree with TRBD1. This CDR3 contains 17 residues. J lost 0 bases, V lost 8 bases, and 15 bases had no gene match. Per germline, CDR1 WSHSY and CDR2 SAAADI. The CDR3 reads CASGPDRGPTLSYEQYF. The CDR3 DNA is TGCGCCAGCGGTCCTGACAGGGGCCCAACCCTCTCCTACGAGCAGTACTTC.

This chain connects TRBV18 to TRBJ1-6; D remains ambiguous. CDR1 and CDR2 (germline): KGHSH, LQKENI. Between the trimmed V and J ends, which lost 3 bases and 8 bases, there was a span of 11 bases. This CDR3 contains 14 residues. For the CDR3, the DNA is TGTGCCAGCTCACCGCGTTCGGCGGATTCACCCCTCCACTTT. This encodes CASSPRSADSPLHF.

The V and J genes are TRBV5-1 and TRBJ2-7; D is uncertain. The CDR3 extends over 13 amino acids. The germline gives CDR1 SGHRS, CDR2 YFSETQ. Trimming took off 4 bases at V and 5 bases at J, with 13 bases between the two ends. The CDR3 spells CASSETEGHEQYF. The CDR3 DNA is TGCGCCAGCAGCGAGACTGAAGGCCACGAGCAGTACTTC.

V usage is TRBV7-7 and J usage is TRBJ2-1; no clear D gene. From germline, CDR1 is SSHAT and CDR2 FNYEAQ (reference sequence). This CDR3 region has 14 residues. Deletions cut 2 bases from V and 8 bases from J, with 13 bases between. The CDR3 loop is CASSLSRFEDEQFF. Here the CDR3 DNA reads TGTGCCAGCAGCTTAAGTCGGTTCGAGGATGAGCAGTTCTTC.

This clone has just one count. This chain joins TRBV5-5 and TRBJ2-1; TRBD1 agrees at 10 bases. CDR1 SGHKS and CDR2 YYEKEE come from the germline V gene (reference sequence). J gave up 3 bases and V 5 bases, and 5 bases lay outside the gene matches. The CDR3 spans 15 residues. Here the CDR3 DNA reads TGTGCCAGCAGTGGGGGACAGGGGAGCTACAATGAGCAGTTCTTC. Protein sequence: CASSGGQGSYNEQFF.

In DNA form, the CDR3 reads TGTGCCAGTAGTATCGGGGGGGCGTGGAATACGCAGTATTTT. Translated: CASSIGGAWNTQYF. The genes are TRBV19 and TRBJ2-3; TRBD2 matches at 8 bases. CDR1 and CDR2 from the germline V gene are LNHDA and SQIVND (reference sequence). J gave up 7 bases and V 3 bases, and 6 bases lay outside the gene matches. This CDR3 has 14 residues.